This note documents a single TCR beta chain sequence. The sample comes from a study of blood T cell repertoires in COVID-19. Study at large: The United States, Italy and Spain supplied acute and convalescent COVID-19 samples. PBMCs, B-cell-depleted T cells, or T cells were the source of the cDNA or gDNA that made up the material.

Germline values: CDR1 SEHNR, CDR2 FQNEAQ (reference sequence). The CDR3 is 15 amino acids. Trimming stripped 1 base from V and 7 bases from J, with 15 bases between. Authors' data handling: It was from reference gene primer amplification that nucleated cell counts were estimated. Method: immunoSEQ multiplex PCR; TCRdb's copy keeps in-frame clones and lacks some. V, J and clone size derive from that table, while D and trimming were established from the DNA sequence. This sample has under 25,000 clones; roughly 87% occur once, and the top ten carry roughly 7.9%. Sequencing was done on a sample of peripheral blood. The receptor was isolated from a human donor with active COVID-19. The donor label of this sample is uncertain. The rearrangement links TRBV7-9 to TRBJ2-3; the D gene is possibly TRBD1 (5 bases). The chain's CDR3 is CASSLDPQGRNTQYF. DNA for the CDR3: TGTGCCAGCAGCTTAGATCCCCAGGGAAGGAATACGCAGTATTTT.